This T cell receptor beta chain was obtained from a study of T cells after yellow fever vaccination. TCRdb called the 5' RACE reads again in MiXCR, with one record for every CDR3 protein. The sample records a few hundred thousand distinct CDR3 sequences, roughly 9% being singletons. Germline CDR1 reads SGHTA; CDR2 reads FQGNSA. Trimming took 4 bases from V and 0 from J, leaving 10 bases between them. This CDR3 contains 15 residues. This specimen was CD4+ T cells sorted from PBMCs, taken 5 days after the yellow fever booster vaccination. The source of this sequence is a man between 18 and 35 years old who received the YFV17D yellow fever vaccine. This chain uses TRBV7-2 with TRBJ1-5; D gene unclear. The CDR3 reads CASSSTRDSNQPQHF. The CDR3 DNA is TGTGCCAGCAGCTCAACGAGAGATAGCAATCAGCCCCAGCATTTT.